What follows is one T cell receptor (beta chain) and its context. The data are from a study of T cell responses to AZD1222 COVID-19 vaccine. Trimming took off 3 bases at V and 9 bases at J, with 16 bases between the two ends. The CDR3 spans 14 residues. CDR1 and CDR2 from the germline V gene are SGDLS and YYNGEE. Here immunoSEQ multiplex PCR was the method, and the copy in TCRdb shows in-frame clones only, minus some. Of about 110,000 clones listed, roughly 87% are singletons. This chain uses TRBV9 with TRBJ2-1; weak D call: TRBD2 (6 bases). This receptor was taken from an adult in good health. Source: peripheral blood, taken on day 0 of AZD1222 vaccination. CDR3 sequence reads: CASSEHPQGGEQFF. DNA for the CDR3: TGTGCCAGCAGCGAGCATCCTCAGGGAGGTGAGCAGTTCTTC.